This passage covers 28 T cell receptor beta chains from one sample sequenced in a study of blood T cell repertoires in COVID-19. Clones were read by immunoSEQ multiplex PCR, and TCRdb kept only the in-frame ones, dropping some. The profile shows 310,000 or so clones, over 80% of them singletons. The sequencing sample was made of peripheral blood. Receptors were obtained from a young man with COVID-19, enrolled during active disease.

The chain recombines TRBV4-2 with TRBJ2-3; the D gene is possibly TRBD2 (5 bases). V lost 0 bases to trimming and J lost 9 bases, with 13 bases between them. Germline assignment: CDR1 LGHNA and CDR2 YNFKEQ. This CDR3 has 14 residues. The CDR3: CASSQDRLRATQYF. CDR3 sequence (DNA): TGTGCCAGCAGCCAAGATAGGCTGCGGGCGACGCAGTATTTT.

CDR3 residues: CAISESKNSNLNYGYTF. CDR3 bases: TGTGCCATCAGTGAGTCGAAGAACAGCAATCTCAACTATGGCTACACCTTC. The V and J genes are TRBV10-3 and TRBJ1-2; D is undetermined. This CDR3 is built from 17 residues. Per germline, CDR1 ENHRY and CDR2 SYGVKD. The germline V and J ends were trimmed by 0 bases and 2 bases, with 16 bases remaining between them.

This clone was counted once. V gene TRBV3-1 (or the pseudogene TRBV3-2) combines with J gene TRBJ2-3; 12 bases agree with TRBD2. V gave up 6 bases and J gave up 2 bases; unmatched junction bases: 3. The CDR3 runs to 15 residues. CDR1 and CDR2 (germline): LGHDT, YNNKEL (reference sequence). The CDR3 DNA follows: TGTGCCAGCAGTCTAGCGGGAGGGGACACAGATACGCAGTATTTT. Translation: CASSLAGGDTDTQYF.

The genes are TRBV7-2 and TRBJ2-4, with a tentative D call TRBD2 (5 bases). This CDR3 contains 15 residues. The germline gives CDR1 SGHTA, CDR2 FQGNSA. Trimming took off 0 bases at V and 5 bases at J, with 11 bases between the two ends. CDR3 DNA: TGTGCCAGCAGCTTAGCGCGAGGGTGGGAAAACATTCAGTACTTC. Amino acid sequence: CASSLARGWENIQYF.

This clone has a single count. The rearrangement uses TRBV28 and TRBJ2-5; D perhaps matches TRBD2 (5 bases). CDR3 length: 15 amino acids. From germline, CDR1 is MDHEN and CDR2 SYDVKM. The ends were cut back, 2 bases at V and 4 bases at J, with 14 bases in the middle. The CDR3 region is CASSLASPLGETQYF. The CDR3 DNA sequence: TGTGCCAGCAGTTTAGCTAGCCCTTTAGGAGAGACCCAGTACTTC. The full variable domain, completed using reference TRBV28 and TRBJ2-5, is DVKVTQSSRYLVKRTGEKVFLECVQDMDHENMFWYRQDPGLGLRLIYFSYDVKMKEKGDIPEGYSVSREKKERFSLILESASTNQTSMYLCASSLASPLGETQYFGPGTRLLVL.

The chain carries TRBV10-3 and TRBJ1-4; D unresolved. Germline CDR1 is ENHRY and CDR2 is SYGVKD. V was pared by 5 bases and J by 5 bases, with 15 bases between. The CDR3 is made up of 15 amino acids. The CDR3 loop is CAISPSGSLNEKLFF. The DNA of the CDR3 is TGTGCCATCAGTCCGTCAGGTTCTCTAAATGAAAAACTGTTTTTT.

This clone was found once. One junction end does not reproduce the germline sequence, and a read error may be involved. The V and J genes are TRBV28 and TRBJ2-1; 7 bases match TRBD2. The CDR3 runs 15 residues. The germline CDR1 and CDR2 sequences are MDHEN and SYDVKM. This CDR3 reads CASSLGGSSYNEQFF. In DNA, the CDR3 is TGTGCCAGTAGTTTGGGCGGGAGCTCCTACAATGAGCAGTTCTTC.

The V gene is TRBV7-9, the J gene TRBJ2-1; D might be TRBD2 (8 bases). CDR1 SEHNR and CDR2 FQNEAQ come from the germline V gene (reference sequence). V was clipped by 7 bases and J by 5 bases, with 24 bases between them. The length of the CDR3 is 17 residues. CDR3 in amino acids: CASTQQGVLAGHNEQFF. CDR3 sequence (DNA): TGTGCCAGCACCCAGCAGGGGGTGCTAGCGGGCCACAATGAGCAGTTCTTC.

CDR3 sequence reads: CASSLGLSAGLAGGMVYYEQYF. The CDR3 DNA sequence: TGCGCCAGCAGCTTGGGTTTATCAGCGGGGCTAGCGGGAGGAATGGTTTACTACGAGCAGTACTTC. The genes are TRBV5-1 and TRBJ2-7, with 11 bases that match TRBD2. The junction had 23 bases not matched to a gene; V was cut back by 0 bases and J by 3 bases. The CDR3 length is 22 residues. The V gene's germline CDR1 is SGHRS and CDR2 YFSETQ.

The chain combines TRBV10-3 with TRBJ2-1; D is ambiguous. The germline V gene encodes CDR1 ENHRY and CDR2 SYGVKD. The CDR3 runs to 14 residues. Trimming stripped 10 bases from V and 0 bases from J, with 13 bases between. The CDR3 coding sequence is TGTGCCACCACCCCCACGAGCTCCTACAATGAGCAGTTCTTC. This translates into CATTPTSSYNEQFF.

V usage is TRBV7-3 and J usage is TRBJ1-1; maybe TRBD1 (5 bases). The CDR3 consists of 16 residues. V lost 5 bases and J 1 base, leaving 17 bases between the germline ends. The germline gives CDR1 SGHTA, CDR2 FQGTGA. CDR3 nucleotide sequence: TGTGCCAGCAGCCGTAGTACTACACAGGCGAACACTGAAGCTTTCTTT. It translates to CASSRSTTQANTEAFF. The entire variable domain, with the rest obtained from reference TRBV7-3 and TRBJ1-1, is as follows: GAGVSQTPSNKVTEKGKYVELRCDPISGHTALYWYRQSLGQGPEFLIYFQGTGAADDSGLPNDRFFAVRPEGSVSTLKIQRTERGDSAVYLCASSRSTTQANTEAFFGQGTRLTVV.

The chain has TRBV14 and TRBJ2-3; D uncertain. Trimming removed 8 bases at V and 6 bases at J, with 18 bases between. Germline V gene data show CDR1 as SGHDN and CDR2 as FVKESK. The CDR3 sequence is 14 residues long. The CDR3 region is CASGPPGPVDTQYF. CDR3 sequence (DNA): TGTGCCAGCGGTCCCCCGGGTCCGGTGGATACGCAGTATTTT.

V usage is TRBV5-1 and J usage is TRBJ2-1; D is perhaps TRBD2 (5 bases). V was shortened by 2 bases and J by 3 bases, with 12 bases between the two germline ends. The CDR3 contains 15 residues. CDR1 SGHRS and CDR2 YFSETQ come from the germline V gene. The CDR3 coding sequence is TGCGCCAGCAGCTTCTGGGAGTCGCTCTACAATGAGCAGTTCTTC. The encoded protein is CASSFWESLYNEQFF.

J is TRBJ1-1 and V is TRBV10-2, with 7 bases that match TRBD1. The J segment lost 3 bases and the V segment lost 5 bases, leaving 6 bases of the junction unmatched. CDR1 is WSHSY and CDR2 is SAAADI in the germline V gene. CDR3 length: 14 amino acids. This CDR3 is CASSKGQSDTEAFF. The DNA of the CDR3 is TGCGCCAGCAGTAAGGGACAGTCCGACACTGAAGCTTTCTTT.

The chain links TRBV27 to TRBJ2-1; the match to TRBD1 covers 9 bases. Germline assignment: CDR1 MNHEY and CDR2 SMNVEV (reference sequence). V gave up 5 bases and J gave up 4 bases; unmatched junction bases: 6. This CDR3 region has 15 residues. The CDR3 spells CASSEPGQGYNEQFF. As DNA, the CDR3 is TGTGCCAGCAGTGAGCCGGGACAGGGTTACAATGAGCAGTTCTTC.

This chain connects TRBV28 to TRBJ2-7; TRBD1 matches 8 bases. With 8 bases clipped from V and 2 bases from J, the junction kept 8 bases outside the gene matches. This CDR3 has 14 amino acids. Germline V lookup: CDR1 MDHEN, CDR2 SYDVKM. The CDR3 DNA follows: TGTGCCAGCTCGCGACAGGGGCTCCCCTACGAGCAGTACTTC. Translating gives CASSRQGLPYEQYF.

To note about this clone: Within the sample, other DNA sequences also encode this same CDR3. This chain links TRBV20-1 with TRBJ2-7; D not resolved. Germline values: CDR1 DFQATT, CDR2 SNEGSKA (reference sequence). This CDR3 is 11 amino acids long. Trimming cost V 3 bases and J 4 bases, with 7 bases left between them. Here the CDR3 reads CSASQDYEQYF. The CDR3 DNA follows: TGCAGTGCTAGTCAGGATTACGAGCAGTACTTC.

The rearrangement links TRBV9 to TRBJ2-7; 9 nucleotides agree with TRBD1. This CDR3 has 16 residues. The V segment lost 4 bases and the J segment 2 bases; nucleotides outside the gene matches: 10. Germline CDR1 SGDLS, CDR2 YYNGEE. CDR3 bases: TGTGCCAGCAGCATTGAACCGGGACAGGGTCCCTACGAGCAGTACTTC. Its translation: CASSIEPGQGPYEQYF.

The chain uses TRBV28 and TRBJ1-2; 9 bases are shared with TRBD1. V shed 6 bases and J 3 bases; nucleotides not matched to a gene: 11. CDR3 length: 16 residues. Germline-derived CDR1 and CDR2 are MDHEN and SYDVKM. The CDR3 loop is CASRQIRDRVYYGYTF. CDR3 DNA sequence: TGTGCCAGCAGACAAATCAGGGACAGGGTGTACTATGGCTACACCTTC.

CDR3 in DNA: TGTGCCAGCAGCCAAAGACAGAGCAATCAGCCCCAGCATTTT. Its translation is CASSQRQSNQPQHF. J is TRBJ1-5 and V is TRBV3-1 (or the pseudogene TRBV3-2), with a weak D call TRBD1 (5 bases). There are 14 residues in the CDR3. Trimming took off 2 bases at V and 1 base at J, with 6 bases between the two ends. Looked up from germline, CDR1 is LGHDT and CDR2 is YNNKEL (reference sequence).

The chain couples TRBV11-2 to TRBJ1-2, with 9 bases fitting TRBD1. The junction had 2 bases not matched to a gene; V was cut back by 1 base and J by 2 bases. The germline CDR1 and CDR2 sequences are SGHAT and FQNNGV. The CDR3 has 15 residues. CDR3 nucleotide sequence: TGTGCCAGCAGCTTAGGCGGGACAGGGAACTATGGCTACACCTTC. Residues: CASSLGGTGNYGYTF. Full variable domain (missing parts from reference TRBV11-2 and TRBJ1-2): EAGVAQSPRYKIIEKRQSVAFWCNPISGHATLYWYQQILGQGPKLLIQFQNNGVVDDSQLPKDRFSAERLKGVDSTLKIQPAKLEDSAVYLCASSLGGTGNYGYTFGSGTRLTVV.

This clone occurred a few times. The CDR3 DNA reads as TGTGCCAGCAGCTTAGCGGCAGGAAATCAGCCCCAGCATTTT. Its translation is CASSLAAGNQPQHF. The chain is built from TRBV7-2 and TRBJ1-5; D unresolved. From germline, CDR1 is SGHTA and CDR2 FQGNSA. The V end lost 0 bases, the J end lost 4 bases, and 7 bases lay between the germline ends. CDR3 length equals 14 residues. Looking up the rest from reference TRBV7-2 and TRBJ1-5 gives the full variable domain: GAGVSQSPSNKVTEKGKDVELRCDPISGHTALYWYRQSLGQGLEFLIYFQGNSAPDKSGLPSDRFSAERTGGSVSTLTIQRTQQEDSAVYLCASSLAAGNQPQHFGDGTRLSIL.

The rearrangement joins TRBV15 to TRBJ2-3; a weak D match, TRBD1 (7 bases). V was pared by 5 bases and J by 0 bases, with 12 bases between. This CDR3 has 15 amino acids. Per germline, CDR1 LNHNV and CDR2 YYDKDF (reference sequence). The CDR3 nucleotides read TGTGCCACCAGCGCGGGACAGTTTAGCACAGATACGCAGTATTTT. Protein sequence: CATSAGQFSTDTQYF.

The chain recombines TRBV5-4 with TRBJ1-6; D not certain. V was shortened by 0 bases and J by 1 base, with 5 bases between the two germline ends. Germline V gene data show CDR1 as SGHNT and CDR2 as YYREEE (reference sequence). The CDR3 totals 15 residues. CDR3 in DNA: TGTGCCAGCAGCTTGGACAGTTCCTATAATTCACCCCTCCACTTT. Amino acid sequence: CASSLDSSYNSPLHF.

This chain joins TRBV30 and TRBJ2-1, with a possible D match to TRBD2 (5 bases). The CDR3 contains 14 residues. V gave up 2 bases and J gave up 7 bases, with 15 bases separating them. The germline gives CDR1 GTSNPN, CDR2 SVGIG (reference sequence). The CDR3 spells CAWSLRAGVNEQFF. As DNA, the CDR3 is TGTGCCTGGAGTCTGAGGGCCGGCGTGAATGAGCAGTTCTTC.

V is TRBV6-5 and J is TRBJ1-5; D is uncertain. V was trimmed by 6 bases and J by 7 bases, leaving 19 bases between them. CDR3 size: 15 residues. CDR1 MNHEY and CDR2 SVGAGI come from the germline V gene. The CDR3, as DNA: TGTGCCAGCAGCCCCGCGGGGATCGGTTCGCAGCCCCAGCATTTT. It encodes CASSPAGIGSQPQHF.

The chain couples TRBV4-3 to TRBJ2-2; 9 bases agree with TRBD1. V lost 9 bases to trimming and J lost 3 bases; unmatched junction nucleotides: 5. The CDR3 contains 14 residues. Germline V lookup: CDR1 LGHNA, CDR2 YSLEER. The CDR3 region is CASSDRGDTGELFF. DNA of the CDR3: TGCGCCAGTTCGGACAGGGGAGACACCGGGGAGCTGTTTTTT.

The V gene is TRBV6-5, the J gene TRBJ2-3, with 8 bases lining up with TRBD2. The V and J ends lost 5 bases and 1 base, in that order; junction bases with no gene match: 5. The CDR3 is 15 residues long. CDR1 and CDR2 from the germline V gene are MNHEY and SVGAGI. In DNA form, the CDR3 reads TGTGCCAGCAGTCTTCGGGAGGGGGGCACAGATACGCAGTATTTT. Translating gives CASSLREGGTDTQYF.